Below, 22 T cell receptor beta chains from the same sample are listed, as sequenced in a study of T cell responses to AZD1222 COVID-19 vaccine. Sequencing used immunoSEQ multiplex PCR; TCRdb keeps in-frame clones, though not all of them. The sample lists 100,000 to 150,000 clones, around 90% occurring once. Sequences were derived from peripheral blood, sampled on day 0 of AZD1222 vaccination. The source is an adult in good health.

The rearrangement links TRBV7-9 to TRBJ1-3; no firm D call. Trimming removed 4 bases from V and 1 base from J, with 5 bases in between. The CDR3 extends over 13 amino acids. The V gene's germline CDR1 is SEHNR and CDR2 FQNEAQ (reference sequence). The CDR3 DNA is TGTGCCAGCAGCTACGGGTCTGGAAACACCATATATTTT. Translating it yields CASSYGSGNTIYF.

The J gene is TRBJ1-2, the V gene TRBV19; 9 bases line up with TRBD1. The CDR3 consists of 13 residues. Germline assignment: CDR1 LNHDA and CDR2 SQIVND (reference sequence). V lost 7 bases, J lost 5 bases, and 5 bases stayed unmatched. The CDR3 loop reads CASKGDRVYGYTF. For the CDR3, the DNA is TGTGCCAGTAAGGGGGACAGGGTTTATGGCTACACCTTC.

J is TRBJ1-2 and V is TRBV6-2 or TRBV6-3, with D possibly TRBD1 on 5 matching bases. With 5 bases removed from V and 6 bases from J, the gap between germline ends came to 22 bases. This CDR3 contains 16 residues. Germline loops: CDR1 MNHEY, CDR2 SVGEGT. The CDR3: CASSPQWRRGEDGYTF. CDR3 in DNA: TGTGCCAGCAGTCCCCAGTGGAGGAGGGGTGAAGATGGCTACACCTTC.

The rearrangement links TRBV7-9 to TRBJ1-2; D is uncertain. Trimming cost V 1 base and J 0 bases, with 6 bases left between them. The CDR3 spans 14 residues. CDR1 is SEHNR and CDR2 is FQNEAQ in the germline V gene (reference sequence). CDR3 amino acids: CASSLGVTNYGYTF. CDR3 sequence (DNA): TGTGCCAGCAGCTTAGGGGTCACTAACTATGGCTACACCTTC.

The genes are TRBV2 and TRBJ2-1; 8 nucleotides align to TRBD2. CDR3 length: 16 amino acids. After removal of 5 bases from V and 2 bases from J, the junction contained 8 bases not matched to a gene. CDR1 is SNHLY and CDR2 is FYNNEI in the germline V gene. The chain's CDR3 is CASSRGGTRAYNEQFF. The CDR3 bases are TGTGCCAGCAGTCGGGGCGGGACTAGGGCCTACAATGAGCAGTTCTTC. The variable domain in full, with the rest retrieved from reference TRBV2 and TRBJ2-1, is EPEVTQTPSHQVTQMGQEVILRCVPISNHLYFYWYRQILGQKVEFLVSFYNNEISEKSEIFDDQFSVERPDGSNFTLKIRSTKLEDSAMYFCASSRGGTRAYNEQFFGPGTRLTVL.

This chain connects TRBV9 to TRBJ2-1, with 7 bases matching TRBD2. Germline lookup yields CDR1 SGDLS and CDR2 YYNGEE. J lost 5 bases, V lost 1 base, and 12 bases had no gene match. The CDR3 covers 17 residues. The CDR3 region is CASSVSTGTIGNNEQFF. The CDR3 DNA is TGTGCCAGCAGCGTAAGCACCGGGACTATAGGGAACAATGAGCAGTTCTTC.

V is TRBV4-3 and J is TRBJ2-3, with TRBD2 as a possible D gene (7 bases). CDR3 length: 16 residues. V was cut by 0 bases and J by 6 bases, with 16 bases left in between. Germline-derived CDR1 and CDR2 are LGHNA and YSLEER. The DNA for the CDR3 is TGCGCCAGCAGCCAAGAGTTCGGGGGGCCCTCGGATACGCAGTATTTT. Its protein is CASSQEFGGPSDTQYF.

The genes are TRBV6-4 and TRBJ1-5; D is perhaps TRBD1 (5 bases). Germline assignment: CDR1 MRHNA and CDR2 SNTAGT. Trimming took off 0 bases at V and 0 bases at J, with 15 bases between the two ends. CDR3 length equals 18 residues. CDR3 sequence reads: CASSDSGDRLYSNQPQHF. CDR3 in DNA: TGTGCCAGCAGTGACTCGGGCGACAGACTCTATAGCAATCAGCCCCAGCATTTT.

The V and J genes are TRBV28 and TRBJ2-3, with 9 positions matching TRBD1. The germline CDR1 and CDR2 sequences are MDHEN and SYDVKM. This CDR3 is built from 16 residues. J gave up 0 bases and V 7 bases, and 8 bases lay outside the gene matches. The CDR3 DNA reads as TGTGCCAGCACTCACACAGGGGGCTGGAGCACAGATACGCAGTATTTT. Translated, it gives CASTHTGGWSTDTQYF.

The chain combines TRBV6-2 or TRBV6-3 with TRBJ2-3, with TRBD1 matching 8 bases. The ends lost 6 bases at V and 6 bases at J; junction bases unmatched: 11. The CDR3 loop spans 15 amino acids. Germline assignment: CDR1 MNHEY and CDR2 SVGEGT. CDR3 amino acids: CASSSPPQGADTQYF. CDR3 coding DNA: TGTGCCAGCAGCTCGCCTCCCCAGGGGGCGGATACGCAGTATTTT.

The rearrangement links TRBV19 to TRBJ1-5, with D tentatively TRBD1 (5 bases). With 3 bases removed from V and 6 bases from J, the gap between germline ends came to 12 bases. The CDR3 length is 14 residues. Per germline, CDR1 LNHDA and CDR2 SQIVND (reference sequence). The CDR3 region has the DNA TGTGCCAGTAGTATGTGGCAGGGCGGTCAGCCCCAGCATTTT. This codes for CASSMWQGGQPQHF.

The chain recombines TRBV9 with TRBJ2-1, with D unclear. With 0 bases removed from V and 15 bases from J, the gap between germline ends came to 10 bases. This CDR3 has 11 residues. Per the germline V gene, CDR1 is SGDLS and CDR2 is YYNGEE. The CDR3 bases are TGTGCCAGCAGCGTAGCTAAGCACCTGTTCTTC. This translates into CASSVAKHLFF.

The CDR3 reads CSVAQGANYGYTF. CDR3 bases: TGCAGCGTTGCACAGGGGGCTAACTATGGCTACACCTTC. This chain connects TRBV29-1 to TRBJ1-2, with TRBD1 matching over 8 bases. This CDR3 is built from 13 residues. Trimming cost V 4 bases and J 0 bases; bases outside gene matches: 1. Germline-derived CDR1 and CDR2 are SQVTM and ANQGSEA.

The chain has TRBV19 and TRBJ1-4; the D gene is possibly TRBD1 (5 bases). The CDR3 has 14 residues. Germline CDR1 and CDR2: LNHDA and SQIVND (reference sequence). Trimming took 6 bases from V and 7 from J, leaving 15 bases between them. CDR3 protein: CASSREVGAEKLFF. In DNA, the CDR3 is TGTGCCAGTAGCCGGGAGGTAGGGGCTGAAAAACTGTTTTTT.

Concerning this clone itself: Additional DNA sequences in this sample encode the identical CDR3. The chain is built from TRBV9 and TRBJ2-2; D remains ambiguous. Germline assignment: CDR1 SGDLS and CDR2 YYNGEE. The CDR3 contains 13 residues. With 0 bases removed from V and 4 bases from J, the gap between germline ends came to 4 bases. This CDR3 reads CASSVGGTGELFF. The CDR3 nucleotides read TGTGCCAGCAGCGTAGGTGGCACCGGGGAGCTGTTTTTT.

CDR3 region: CASSQRDGNTGELFF. DNA for the CDR3: TGTGCCAGCAGCCAAAGGGACGGAAACACCGGGGAGCTGTTTTTT. This chain joins TRBV7-9 and TRBJ2-2; D tentatively reads TRBD1 or TRBD2 (5 bases each). The CDR3 is 15 amino acids. Germline lookup yields CDR1 SEHNR and CDR2 FQNEAQ (reference sequence). V gave up 5 bases and J gave up 2 bases, with 12 bases separating them.

V is TRBV28 and J is TRBJ2-1; D gene ambiguous. Trimming took 3 bases from V and 3 from J, leaving 15 bases between them. The germline V gene has CDR1 MDHEN and CDR2 SYDVKM. CDR3 length: 16 amino acids. In DNA form, the CDR3 reads TGTGCCAGCAGTTTTAGTAATGGCCCCCTCTACAATGAGCAGTTCTTC. Translating it yields CASSFSNGPLYNEQFF.

The rearrangement uses TRBV6-2 or TRBV6-3 and TRBJ2-5; 7 bases fit TRBD2. The CDR3 runs to 15 residues. The germline CDR1 and CDR2 sequences are MNHEY and SVGEGT. Unmatched junction bases numbered 9, after V lost 6 bases and J lost 2 bases. The CDR3 spells CASSLYRGEQETQYF. CDR3 DNA sequence: TGTGCCAGCAGCCTCTATCGGGGGGAGCAAGAGACCCAGTACTTC.

The V and J genes are TRBV7-8 and TRBJ2-5, with D possibly matching TRBD1 (5 bases). The length of the CDR3 is 15 residues. The germline CDR1 and CDR2 sequences are SGHVS and FQNEAQ. Trimming pared 5 bases from V and 5 bases from J, leaving 18 bases between. The CDR3 nucleotides read TGTGCCAGCAGCCCTGGGGTGGGGCCGGGTGAGACCCAGTACTTC. Protein: CASSPGVGPGETQYF. The full variable domain, rest sourced from reference TRBV7-8 and TRBJ2-5, is GAGVSQSPRYKVAKRGQDVALRCDPISGHVSLFWYQQALGQGPEFLTYFQNEAQLDKSGLPSDRFFAERPEGSVSTLKIQRTQQEDSAVYLCASSPGVGPGETQYFGPGTRLLVL.

This chain uses TRBV28 with TRBJ1-1; D gene uncertain. The V gene's germline CDR1 is MDHEN and CDR2 SYDVKM. Trimming cost V 7 bases and J 2 bases, with 14 bases left between them. CDR3 length: 14 amino acids. The CDR3 sequence: CASKGSPRNTEAFF. The CDR3 nucleotides read TGTGCCAGCAAAGGGAGCCCTCGAAACACTGAAGCTTTCTTT.

This chain joins TRBV9 and TRBJ2-5; no definite D call. Germline values: CDR1 SGDLS, CDR2 YYNGEE. The length of the CDR3 is 13 residues. The V and J ends lost 1 base and 3 bases respectively, with 7 bases between them. The CDR3 bases are TGTGCCAGCAGCGTAACCACGGAAGAGACCCAGTACTTC. This codes for CASSVTTEETQYF. The full variable domain, in which reference TRBV9 and TRBJ2-5 provide the parts outside the CDR3, is DSGVTQTPKHLITATGQRVTLRCSPRSGDLSVYWYQQSLDQGLQFLIQYYNGEERAKGNILERFSAQQFPDLHSELNLSSLELGDSALYFCASSVTTEETQYFGPGTRLLVL.

V is TRBV11-2 and J is TRBJ1-2, with a possible D match to TRBD1 (5 bases). Germline loops: CDR1 SGHAT, CDR2 FQNNGV. The CDR3 contains 13 residues. Trimming took off 1 base at V and 2 bases at J, with 5 bases between the two ends. The CDR3 sequence is CASSLGTNYGYTF. CDR3 in DNA: TGTGCCAGCAGCTTAGGGACAAACTATGGCTACACCTTC.